This is a list of T cell receptor beta chains from one sample in a study of shared clonotypes between healthy human individuals. The assay was immunoSEQ multiplex PCR, and TCRdb's table has in-frame clones only and misses some. The sample has approximately 720,000 clones, 72% seen once; the top ten hold 1.5% to 2%. Material for sequencing was memory CD4+ T cells sorted from blood. These receptors were taken from a woman aged 30 to 39 in good health. CDR3s include the opening cysteine and the closing phenylalanine or tryptophan. D genes are given only for firm matches. Clone size is stated in some rows and not others, as once, few, many or a class when expanded.

clone size: once; V gene: TRBV7-2; D gene: .; J gene: TRBJ2-2; CDR3 DNA: TGTGCCAGCAGCATCCAAGCCCCTAGACTTGCCGGGGAGCTGTTTTTT; CDR3 protein: CASSIQAPRLAGELFF
clone size: .; V gene: TRBV7-8; D gene: .; J gene: TRBJ1-1; CDR3 DNA: TGTGCCAGCAGCCTACGTGACGGGACTCAAGCTTTCTTT; CDR3 protein: CASSLRDGTQAFF
clone size: .; V gene: TRBV28; D gene: TRBD2; J gene: TRBJ2-3; CDR3 DNA: TGTGCCAGCAGTTTAACCCAGCGGGGAGGGGATACGCAGTATTTT; CDR3 protein: CASSLTQRGGDTQYF
clone size: once; V gene: TRBV15; D gene: .; J gene: TRBJ1-3; CDR3 DNA: TGTGCCACCAGCAAAACCCGGACCTCTGGAAACACCATATATTTT; CDR3 protein: CATSKTRTSGNTIYF
clone size: .; V gene: TRBV6-1; D gene: .; J gene: TRBJ1-1; CDR3 DNA: TGTGCCAGCAGGACGGGGAACACTGAAGCTTTCTTT; CDR3 protein: CASRTGNTEAFF
clone size: .; V gene: TRBV27; D gene: .; J gene: TRBJ2-3; CDR3 DNA: TGTGCCAGCGGTGGTCGGGCTAGCGGCACAGATACGCAGTATTTT; CDR3 protein: CASGGRASGTDTQYF
clone size: .; V gene: TRBV28; D gene: .; J gene: TRBJ2-5; CDR3 DNA: TGTGCCAGCAGCCTATCGGGACCGAGACGGGAGACCCAGTACTTC; CDR3 protein: CASSLSGPRRETQYF
clone size: few; V gene: TRBV7-9; D gene: .; J gene: TRBJ2-6; CDR3 DNA: TGTGCCAGCAGCTTAAGGACATCTACCTCTGGGGCCAACGTCCTGACTTTC; CDR3 protein: CASSLRTSTSGANVLTF
clone size: .; V gene: TRBV11-3; D gene: TRBD2; J gene: TRBJ2-3; CDR3 DNA: TGTGCCAGCAGCTTAAAGGAGAGCGGGGGGAGCACAGATACGCAGTATTTT; CDR3 protein: CASSLKESGGSTDTQYF
clone size: .; V gene: TRBV2; D gene: .; J gene: TRBJ2-2; CDR3 DNA: TGTGCCAGCAGTGAATATGGAATCGGGGAACTGTTTTTT; CDR3 protein: CASSEYGIGELFF